The 18 T cell receptor beta chains presented below share a single source sample, sequenced in a study of T cells in Graves' hyperthyroidism and ophthalmopathy. From RNA transcripts, TCR beta CDR3 regions were amplified. HTBI primers were used for first-round RT-PCR of the TCR CDR3. Via MiXCR, TCRdb re-called the multiplex PCR reads, giving one row per CDR3 protein. The profile covers 490,000 or so distinct CDR3 sequences, with about 20% appearing a single time and about 49% taken by the ten largest. The sequenced sample was blood. The receptors were sampled from an older woman with Graves' ophthalmopathy.

This clonotype has a single count. This chain links TRBV6-1 with TRBJ2-5, with a weak D call TRBD2 (5 bases). CDR1 MNHNS and CDR2 SASEGT come from the germline V gene. This CDR3 spans 16 amino acids. V was trimmed by 7 bases and J by 4 bases, leaving 22 bases between them. CDR3 DNA sequence: TGTGCCAGCACCCCGGGGATGGGCCCAAGCGGAGAGACCCAGTACTTC. Its protein product is CASTPGMGPSGETQYF.

This clonotype was detected many times. This chain uses TRBV28 with TRBJ2-2, with 11 bases aligning to TRBD1. The V gene's germline CDR1 is MDHEN and CDR2 SYDVKM. This CDR3 region has 13 residues. The V and J ends lost 6 bases and 10 bases, in that order; junction bases with no gene match: 4. CDR3 DNA sequence: TGTGCCAGCAGCAGGACAGGGGGCGCGGAGCTGTTTTTT. Its translation is CASSRTGGAELFF.

The sample holds many counts of this clonotype. The V call is TRBV12-3 or TRBV12-4, the J call TRBJ2-7, with TRBD1 matching 9 bases. The trim removed 2 bases at V and 4 bases at J, leaving 6 bases unmatched. The CDR3 loop spans 15 amino acids. This CDR3 is CASSLRGQGLYEQYF. The CDR3 DNA follows: TGTGCCAGCAGTTTAAGGGGACAGGGTTTATACGAGCAGTACTTC.

This clonotype was seen a handful of times. The chain is built from TRBV20-1 and TRBJ2-2; 10 positions agree with TRBD2. J was trimmed by 3 bases and V by 2 bases; bases with no gene match: 9. Germline CDR1 reads DFQATT; CDR2 reads SNEGSKA (reference sequence). The CDR3 runs 17 residues. The CDR3 loop is CSARPIAGGTHTGELFF. The CDR3, as DNA: TGCAGTGCTAGACCAATAGCGGGAGGTACCCACACCGGGGAGCTGTTTTTT.

The chain employs TRBV2 and TRBJ2-1; TRBD2 aligns across 8 bases. From germline, CDR1 is SNHLY and CDR2 FYNNEI. The ends lost 8 bases at V and 9 bases at J; junction bases unmatched: 9. The CDR3 contains 13 residues. DNA for the CDR3: TGTGCCAGCCAAAGCGGGAGCGTGGGTGAGCAGTTCTTC. This sequence encodes CASQSGSVGEQFF. Combining the CDR3 with reference TRBV2 and TRBJ2-1 gives the whole variable domain EPEVTQTPSHQVTQMGQEVILRCVPISNHLYFYWYRQILGQKVEFLVSFYNNEISEKSEIFDDQFSVERPDGSNFTLKIRSTKLEDSAMYFCASQSGSVGEQFFGPGTRLTVL.

This clonotype appeared a few times. The CDR3 here is CASSHGTGVEEQYF. CDR3 sequence (DNA): TGTGCCAGCAGCCACGGGACAGGGGTGGAAGAGCAGTACTTC. The V gene is TRBV5-6, the J gene TRBJ2-7; 10 nucleotides match TRBD1. Germline V gene sequence: CDR1 SGHDT, CDR2 YYEEEE. The CDR3 loop spans 14 amino acids. The V and J ends lost 4 bases and 7 bases, in that order; junction bases with no gene match: 8.

V is TRBV2 and J is TRBJ1-4; D may be TRBD1 (5 bases). The germline V gene has CDR1 SNHLY and CDR2 FYNNEI. The CDR3 totals 15 residues. V was pared by 2 bases and J by 3 bases, with 10 bases between. CDR3 sequence: CASSERGKANEKLFF. The CDR3 bases are TGTGCCAGCAGTGAACGGGGGAAGGCTAATGAAAAACTGTTTTTT.

The chain joins TRBV20-1 to TRBJ2-7; D possibly corresponds to TRBD1 (6 bases). Germline CDR1 and CDR2: DFQATT and SNEGSKA (reference sequence). V was pared by 5 bases and J by 0 bases, with 14 bases between. The CDR3 has 14 residues. The CDR3 spells CSAVSGQFSYEQYF. CDR3 in DNA: TGCAGTGCTGTCTCCGGACAGTTCTCCTACGAGCAGTACTTC.

About this clonotype itself: Just one base apart from a much larger clone, this may be a read error. The CDR3 nucleotides read TGTGCCAGCAGCTTATTGGGCTCTGGTAGGGAGACCCAGTACTTC. It encodes CASSLLGSGRETQYF. The chain joins TRBV7-2 to TRBJ2-5; D is unclear. Trimming took 2 bases from V and 5 from J, leaving 15 bases between them. The CDR3 runs to 15 residues. Germline values: CDR1 SGHTA, CDR2 FQGNSA.

Points on this clonotype: A much larger clone differs from this one at a single base, so this may be a read error. The V and J genes are TRBV11-2 and TRBJ2-1; D tentatively reads TRBD1 or TRBD2 (5 bases each). The CDR3 is 16 amino acids. CDR1 is SGHAT and CDR2 is FQNNGV in the germline V gene. The CDR3 DNA reads TGTGCCAGCAGCTTAACGCCGGGACCGCAATTAAATGAGCAGTCCTTC. Protein: CASSLTPGPQLNEQSF.

The rearrangement uses TRBV7-9 and TRBJ2-5; D is possibly TRBD1 (5 bases). This CDR3 contains 15 residues. Germline CDR1 reads SEHNR; CDR2 reads FQNEAQ (reference sequence). The V and J ends lost 0 bases and 4 bases respectively, with 12 bases between them. Here the CDR3 reads CASSLASGWGETQYF. The DNA for the CDR3 is TGTGCCAGCAGCTTAGCCTCAGGGTGGGGAGAGACCCAGTACTTC.

The chain recombines TRBV10-3 with TRBJ2-1, with TRBD2 matching 12 bases. The CDR3 loop spans 15 amino acids. Trimming took 7 bases from V and 6 from J; bases not matched to a gene: 7. Looked up from germline, CDR1 is ENHRY and CDR2 is SYGVKD. CDR3 amino acids: CAIMTGTSGFNEQFF. The DNA for the CDR3 is TGTGCCATCATGACCGGGACTAGCGGGTTCAATGAGCAGTTCTTC.

This clonotype was counted many times. The J gene is TRBJ2-1, the V gene TRBV20-1; 8 bases are shared with TRBD1. CDR3 length: 14 residues. Germline lookup yields CDR1 DFQATT and CDR2 SNEGSKA (reference sequence). V shed 4 bases, J shed 5 bases, and the junction held 7 bases outside the gene matches. CDR3 in amino acids: CSATPGGVNNEQFF. The DNA of the CDR3 is TGCAGTGCTACGCCAGGGGGCGTGAACAATGAGCAGTTCTTC.

This clonotype has at least ten counts. The V gene is TRBV28, the J gene TRBJ2-7; D is possibly TRBD2 (5 bases). There are 12 residues in the CDR3. Germline-derived CDR1 and CDR2 are MDHEN and SYDVKM. Trimming shortened V by 4 bases and J by 6 bases, and 10 bases separated the two germline ends. The CDR3 sequence is CASSSLAREQYF. The CDR3 DNA reads as TGTGCCAGCAGTTCGCTAGCACGCGAGCAGTACTTC.

This chain joins TRBV10-3 and TRBJ2-7; D possibly uses TRBD1 or TRBD2 (5 bases each). Trimming left V 7 bases short and J 6 bases short, with 13 bases between. This CDR3 is built from 12 residues. Germline V lookup: CDR1 ENHRY, CDR2 SYGVKD. DNA of the CDR3: TGTGCCATCATGGGGGATAAGGTCGAGCAGTACTTC. Protein: CAIMGDKVEQYF.

A few counts support this clonotype. J is TRBJ1-1 and V is TRBV11-2; unclear D gene. There are 12 residues in the CDR3. Germline V lookup: CDR1 SGHAT, CDR2 FQNNGV. V was clipped by 1 base and J by 6 bases, with 6 bases between them. CDR3 in DNA: TGTGCCAGCAGCTTAGTTTTAGCTGAAGCTTTCTTT. Amino acids: CASSLVLAEAFF. The entire variable domain, with the rest obtained from reference TRBV11-2 and TRBJ1-1, is as follows: EAGVAQSPRYKIIEKRQSVAFWCNPISGHATLYWYQQILGQGPKLLIQFQNNGVVDDSQLPKDRFSAERLKGVDSTLKIQPAKLEDSAVYLCASSLVLAEAFFGQGTRLTVV.

This clonotype has a handful of counts. This rearrangement joins TRBV24-1 to TRBJ2-2; 9 positions agree with TRBD1. The germline V gene encodes CDR1 KGHDR and CDR2 SFDVKD. The CDR3 loop spans 14 amino acids. V gave up 7 bases and J gave up 5 bases; unmatched junction bases: 4. The CDR3 region is CATRGQGLTGELFF. CDR3 coding DNA: TGTGCCACCAGGGGACAGGGACTAACCGGGGAGCTGTTTTTT.

The chain combines TRBV20-1 with TRBJ2-7; no firm D call. The CDR3 is made up of 12 amino acids. Germline V lookup: CDR1 DFQATT, CDR2 SNEGSKA (reference sequence). V was clipped by 6 bases and J by 4 bases, with 13 bases between them. In DNA form, the CDR3 reads TGCAGTGCCAGTCCCCGTGGATACGAGCAGTACTTC. Its translation is CSASPRGYEQYF.